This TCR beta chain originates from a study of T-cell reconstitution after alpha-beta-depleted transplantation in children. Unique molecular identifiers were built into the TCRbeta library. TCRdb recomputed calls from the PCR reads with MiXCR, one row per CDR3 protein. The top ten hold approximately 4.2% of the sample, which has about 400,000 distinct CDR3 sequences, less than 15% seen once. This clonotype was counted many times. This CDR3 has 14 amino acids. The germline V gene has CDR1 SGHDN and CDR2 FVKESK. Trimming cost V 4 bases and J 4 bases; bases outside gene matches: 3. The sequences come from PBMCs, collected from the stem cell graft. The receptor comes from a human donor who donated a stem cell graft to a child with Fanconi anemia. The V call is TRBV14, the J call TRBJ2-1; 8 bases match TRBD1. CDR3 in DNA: TGTGCCAGCAGCCCCAGGGGGCATTACAATGAGCAGTTCTTC. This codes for CASSPRGHYNEQFF.